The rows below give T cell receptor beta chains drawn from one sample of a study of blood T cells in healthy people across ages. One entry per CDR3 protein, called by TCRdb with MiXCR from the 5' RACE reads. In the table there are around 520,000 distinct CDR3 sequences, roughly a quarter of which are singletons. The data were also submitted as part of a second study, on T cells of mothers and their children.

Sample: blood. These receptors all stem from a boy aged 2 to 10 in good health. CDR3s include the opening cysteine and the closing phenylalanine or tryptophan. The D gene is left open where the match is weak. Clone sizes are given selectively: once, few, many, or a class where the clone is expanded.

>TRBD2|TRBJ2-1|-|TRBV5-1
TGCGCCAGTCAGACTAGCGGGGGCCGCAATGAGCAGTTCTTC
CASQTSGGRNEQFF
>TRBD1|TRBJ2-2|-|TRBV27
TGTGCCAGCAGTTCCCTGGACAGGTGGCTAAACACCGGGGAGCTGTTTTTT
CASSSLDRWLNTGELFF
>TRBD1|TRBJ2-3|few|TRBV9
TGTGCCAGCAGCGTAGGGACAGGTCCCACAGATACGCAGTATTTT
CASSVGTGPTDTQYF
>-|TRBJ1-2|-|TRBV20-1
TGCAGTGCTCCACGGCCCCAGAAGGGCTACACCTTC
CSAPRPQKGYTF
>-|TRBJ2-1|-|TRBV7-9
TGTGCCAGCAGCTTATCTGCGGGCGACAATGAGCAGTTCTTC
CASSLSAGDNEQFF
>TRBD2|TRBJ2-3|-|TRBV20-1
TGCAGTGCTAGAGGCCTAGCGGGGGGGCGACTACCCACAGATACGCAGTATTTT
CSARGLAGGRLPTDTQYF
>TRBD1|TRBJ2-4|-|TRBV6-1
TGTGCCAGCAGCCGACGGGGACAGGGGGCGGAGGCCAAAAACATTCAGTACTTC
CASSRRGQGAEAKNIQYF
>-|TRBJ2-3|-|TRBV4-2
TGTGCCAGCAGCCAAGATCATACGGCCCGCACAGATACGCAGTATTTT
CASSQDHTARTDTQYF
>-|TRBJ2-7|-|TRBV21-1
TGTGCCAGCAGCAAAGTAGAGGCAGGGGCGGGTGAGCAGTACTTC
CASSKVEAGAGEQYF
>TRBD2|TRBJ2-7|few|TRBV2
TGTGCCAGCAGGCCACTAGCGGGGGGTTCCTACGAGCAGTACTTC
CASRPLAGGSYEQYF
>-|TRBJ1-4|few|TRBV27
TGTGCCAGCAGTCTGCTAGGCCCAGGGGAAAAACTGTTTTTT
CASSLLGPGEKLFF
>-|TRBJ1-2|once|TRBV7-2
TGTGCCAGCAGCTTCCTACTTGAGCAGGCCCTTAACTATGGCTACACCTTC
CASSFLLEQALNYGYTF
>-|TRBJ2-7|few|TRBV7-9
TGTGCCAGCAGCTTACCGGTCCGGGGCCTCCCCTACGAGCAGTACTTC
CASSLPVRGLPYEQYF
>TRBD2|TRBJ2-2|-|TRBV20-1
TGCAGTGCTAGATACAATAGCGGGACCGCCACCGGGGAGCTGTTTTTT
CSARYNSGTATGELFF
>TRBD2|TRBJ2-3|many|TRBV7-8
TGTGCCAGCAGCCAGCTAGCGGGGTCCACAGATACGCAGTATTTT
CASSQLAGSTDTQYF
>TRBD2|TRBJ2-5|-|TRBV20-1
TGCAGTGCTAGGGCGGGGGGAGATCAAGAGACCCAGTACTTC
CSARAGGDQETQYF
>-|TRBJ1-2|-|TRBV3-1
TGTGCCAGCAGCCAAGTCGTGGAACACGGTTACACCTTC
CASSQVVEHGYTF